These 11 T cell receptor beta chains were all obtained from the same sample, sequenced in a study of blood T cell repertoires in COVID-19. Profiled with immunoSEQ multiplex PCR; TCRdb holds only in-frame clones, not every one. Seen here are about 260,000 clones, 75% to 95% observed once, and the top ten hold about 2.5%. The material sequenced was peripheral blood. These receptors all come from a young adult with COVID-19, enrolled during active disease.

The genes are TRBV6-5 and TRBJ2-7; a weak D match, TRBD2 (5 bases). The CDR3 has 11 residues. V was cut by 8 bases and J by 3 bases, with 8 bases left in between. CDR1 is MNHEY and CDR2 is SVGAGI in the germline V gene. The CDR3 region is CASGRDYEQYF. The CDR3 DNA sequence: TGTGCCAGCGGCCGGGACTACGAGCAGTACTTC.

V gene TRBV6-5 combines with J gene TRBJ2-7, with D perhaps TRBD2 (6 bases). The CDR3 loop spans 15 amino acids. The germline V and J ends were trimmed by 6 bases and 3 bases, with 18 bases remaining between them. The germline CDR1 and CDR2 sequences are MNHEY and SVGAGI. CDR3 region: CASSDTGTLIYEQYF. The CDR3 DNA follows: TGTGCCAGCAGCGATACCGGGACTTTGATCTACGAGCAGTACTTC.

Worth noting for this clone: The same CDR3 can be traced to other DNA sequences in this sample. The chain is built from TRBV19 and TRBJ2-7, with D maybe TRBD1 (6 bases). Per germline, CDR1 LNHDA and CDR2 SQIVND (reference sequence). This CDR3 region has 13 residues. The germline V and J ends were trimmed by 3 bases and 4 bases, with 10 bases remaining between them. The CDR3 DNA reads TGTGCCAGTAGTATGGGGCAGGGGTACGAGCAGTACTTC. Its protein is CASSMGQGYEQYF.

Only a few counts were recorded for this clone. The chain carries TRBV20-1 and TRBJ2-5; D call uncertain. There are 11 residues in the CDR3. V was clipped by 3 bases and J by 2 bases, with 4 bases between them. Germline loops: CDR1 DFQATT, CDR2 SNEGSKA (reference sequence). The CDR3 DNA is TGCAGTGCTAGGCAGCAAGAGACCCAGTACTTC. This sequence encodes CSARQQETQYF.

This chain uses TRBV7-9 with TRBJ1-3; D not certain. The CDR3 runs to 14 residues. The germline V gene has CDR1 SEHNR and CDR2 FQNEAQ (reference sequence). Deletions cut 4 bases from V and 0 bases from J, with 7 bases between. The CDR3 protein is CASSSSSSGNTIYF. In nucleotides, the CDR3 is TGTGCCAGCAGCTCCTCCAGCTCTGGAAACACCATATATTTT.

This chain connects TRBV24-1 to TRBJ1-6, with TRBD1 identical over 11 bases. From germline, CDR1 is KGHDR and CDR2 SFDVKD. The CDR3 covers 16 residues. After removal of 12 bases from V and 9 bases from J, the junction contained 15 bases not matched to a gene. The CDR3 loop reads CAAKLGTGGKSSPLHF. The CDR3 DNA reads TGTGCCGCCAAACTTGGGACAGGGGGTAAAAGTTCACCCCTCCACTTT.

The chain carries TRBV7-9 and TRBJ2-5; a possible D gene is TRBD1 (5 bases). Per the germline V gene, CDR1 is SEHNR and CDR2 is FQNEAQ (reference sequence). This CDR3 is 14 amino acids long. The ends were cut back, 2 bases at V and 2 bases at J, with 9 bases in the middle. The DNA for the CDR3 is TGTGCCAGCAGCTTAATGACAGATCAAGAGACCCAGTACTTC. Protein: CASSLMTDQETQYF.

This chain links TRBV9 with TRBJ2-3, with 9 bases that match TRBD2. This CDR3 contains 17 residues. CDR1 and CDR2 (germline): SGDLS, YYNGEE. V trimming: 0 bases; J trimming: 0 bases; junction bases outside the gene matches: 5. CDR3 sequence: CASSVDGGRVSTDTQYF. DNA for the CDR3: TGTGCCAGCAGCGTAGACGGCGGGAGGGTTAGCACAGATACGCAGTATTTT. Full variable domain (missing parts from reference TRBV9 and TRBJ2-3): DSGVTQTPKHLITATGQRVTLRCSPRSGDLSVYWYQQSLDQGLQFLIQYYNGEERAKGNILERFSAQQFPDLHSELNLSSLELGDSALYFCASSVDGGRVSTDTQYFGPGTRLTVL.

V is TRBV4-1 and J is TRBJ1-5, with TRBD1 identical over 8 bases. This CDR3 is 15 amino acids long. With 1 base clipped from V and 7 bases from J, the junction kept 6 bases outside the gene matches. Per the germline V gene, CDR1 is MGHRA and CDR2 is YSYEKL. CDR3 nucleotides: TGCGCCAGCAGCCAAGGAGGACAGGGTGGGCAGCCCCAGCATTTT. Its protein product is CASSQGGQGGQPQHF.

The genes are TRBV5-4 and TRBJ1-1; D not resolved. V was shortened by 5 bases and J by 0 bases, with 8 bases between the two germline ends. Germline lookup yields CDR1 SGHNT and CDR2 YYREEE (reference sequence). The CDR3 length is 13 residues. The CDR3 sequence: CASRASVNTEAFF. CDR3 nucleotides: TGTGCCAGCAGGGCTTCCGTGAACACTGAAGCTTTCTTT.

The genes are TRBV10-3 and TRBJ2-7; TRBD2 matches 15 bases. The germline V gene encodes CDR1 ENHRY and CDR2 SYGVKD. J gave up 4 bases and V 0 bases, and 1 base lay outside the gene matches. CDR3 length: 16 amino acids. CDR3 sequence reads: CAISESGTSGRYEQYF. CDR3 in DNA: TGTGCCATCAGTGAGTCAGGGACTAGCGGGAGGTACGAGCAGTACTTC.